These T cell receptor beta chains were read from a single sample in a study of blood T cell repertoires in COVID-19. Profiling relied on immunoSEQ multiplex PCR, and the TCRdb table lists in-frame clones only, not all of them. The profile covers 200,000 to 250,000 clones, with roughly 84% appearing a single time and approximately 20% taken by the ten largest. Material for sequencing was peripheral blood. These receptors originate from a man under 40 with active or convalescent COVID-19. The CDR3 runs from the conserved cysteine through the conserved F or W. A D gene is named only where the DNA matches it firmly. Size values are once, few and many counts, or a class for expanded clones, and some rows have none.

>TRBD1|NA|TRBJ1-2|TRBV7-9
TGTGCCAGCAGCAACCGGGACAGGGAAATTTATGGCTACACCTTC
CASSNRDREIYGYTF
>NA|NA|TRBJ1-1|TRBV7-9
TGTGCCAGCAGCTGGCCCGGCCAGGCAGCTTTCTTT
CASSWPGQAAFF
>NA|NA|TRBJ2-1|TRBV2
TGTGCCAGCAGTACGGCAACCAGGTTGGCCAGTGGGGGGGAGCAGTTCTTC
CASSTATRLASGGEQFF
>TRBD1|once|TRBJ2-7|TRBV3-1/TRBV3-2
TGTGCCAGCATGTTAGGGACAGGGGGCTACGAGCAGTACTTC
CASMLGTGGYEQYF
>TRBD2|NA|TRBJ2-7|TRBV28
TGTGCCAGCAGACCCGGGACTAGCGAGTCCTACGAGCAGTACTTC
CASRPGTSESYEQYF
>TRBD2|NA|TRBJ2-3|TRBV6-5
TGTGCCGGTCAGACTAGCGGGAGTGGCACAGATACGCAGTATTTT
CAGQTSGSGTDTQYF
>NA|once|TRBJ1-5|TRBV19
TGTGCCAGTAGTTTCAGGGACAATCAGCCCCAGCATTTT
CASSFRDNQPQHF
>NA|NA|TRBJ1-5|TRBV10-3
TGTGCCACGGGGGTTGGCGGGGGGAGCAATCAGCCCCAGCATTTT
CATGVGGGSNQPQHF
>NA|NA|TRBJ1-5|TRBV20-1
TGCAGTGCTAGTTTTCGGGGTAAGAATCAGCCCCAGCATTTT
CSASFRGKNQPQHF
>TRBD2|NA|TRBJ2-7|TRBV27
TGTGCCAGCAGTTTGGCAGGAGATAGCGGGGTCCCCTACGAGCAGTACTTC
CASSLAGDSGVPYEQYF
>NA|NA|TRBJ2-7|TRBV12-2
TGTGCAAGTCGCTTCGGACACAAATCTAGCGGGAGGGCCGATGTCTACGAGCAGTACTTC
CASRFGHKSSGRADVYEQYF
>TRBD2|NA|TRBJ2-1|TRBV30
TGTGCCGGTAGCGGGAGCGGGTACAATGAGCAGTTCTTC
CAGSGSGYNEQFF
>TRBD2|NA|TRBJ2-3|TRBV25-1
TGTGCCAGCAGTGAACCCCGTGTTAGCGGGGTTACAGATACGCAGTATTTT
CASSEPRVSGVTDTQYF
>TRBD1|NA|TRBJ1-1|TRBV29-1
TGCAGCGCCCTGTCGTACGGATCCGGGACAGGCTTAACTAAAGCTTTCTTT
CSALSYGSGTGLTKAFF
>NA|NA|TRBJ2-1|TRBV6-4
TGTGCCAGCAGTATTAAAGGACAGTCCAACAATGAGCAGTTCTTC
CASSIKGQSNNEQFF
>TRBD2|NA|TRBJ2-1|TRBV7-9
TGTGCCAGCAGCCTCCCGGGACTAGCGTCGAATGAGCAGTTCTTC
CASSLPGLASNEQFF
>NA|NA|TRBJ2-3|TRBV11-2
TGTGCCAGCAGCTTTTCCCAACTGCTGGCGGGCACAGATACGCAGTATTTT
CASSFSQLLAGTDTQYF
>TRBD1|NA|TRBJ1-2|TRBV7-2
TGTGCCAGCAGCCCGGACAGGAGCTATGGCTACACCTTC
CASSPDRSYGYTF
>NA|NA|TRBJ1-1|TRBV4-3
TGCGCCAGCAGCCAGTCGTTACAGCTGAACACTGAAGCTTTCTTT
CASSQSLQLNTEAFF
>TRBD2|NA|TRBJ2-3|TRBV24-1
TGTGCCACCAGTTTAGGGAGGGCTAGGGGTTCAGATACGCAGTATTTT
CATSLGRARGSDTQYF
>TRBD1|NA|TRBJ1-2|TRBV5-1
TGCGCCAGCAGCTTGGACGGACAGGCTGGGCTGGGGTTAAACTATGGCTACACCTTC
CASSLDGQAGLGLNYGYTF
>TRBD1|few|TRBJ1-5|TRBV28
TGTGCCAGCAGTTTCCGGGGACAGAATCAGCCCCAGCATTTT
CASSFRGQNQPQHF
>TRBD2|NA|TRBJ2-1|TRBV3-1/TRBV3-2
TGTGCCAGCAGCCTTAGGGACTACCCTCGGAATGAGCAGTTCTTC
CASSLRDYPRNEQFF
>NA|NA|TRBJ2-7|TRBV6-6
TGTGCCAGCAGTGGGCCTACCTCCTACGAGCAGTACTTC
CASSGPTSYEQYF
>NA|NA|TRBJ1-6|TRBV6-5
TGTGCCAGCAGTTTTAGACAGAATTCACCCCTCCACTTT
CASSFRQNSPLHF
>NA|NA|TRBJ1-4|TRBV12-3/TRBV12-4
TGTGCCAGCAGTTCAGGGACAGAAAAACTGTTTTTT
CASSSGTEKLFF
>TRBD2|NA|TRBJ2-1|TRBV9
TGTGCCAGCAGCGTAGAATTCGGACTAGCGGATTCAGAGCAGTTCTTC
CASSVEFGLADSEQFF
>TRBD2|NA|TRBJ2-3|TRBV29-1
TGCAGCGTTGTTAGGGCGGGGGGCCGCACAGATACGCAGTATTTT
CSVVRAGGRTDTQYF
>TRBD2|NA|TRBJ2-1|TRBV13
TGTGCCAGCAGCTCGGGGAGCGGGACCTACAATGAGCAGTTCTTC
CASSSGSGTYNEQFF
>TRBD2|few|TRBJ2-1|TRBV4-2
TGTGCCAGCAGCCAAGAGTCGTCTAGCGGGGGCTACAATGAGCAGTTCTTC
CASSQESSSGGYNEQFF
>TRBD2|NA|TRBJ2-2|TRBV6-2/TRBV6-3
TGTGCCAGCAGTTACTCCCCCGTGGCTAGCGGGATGGGGCGGACCGGGGAGCTGTTTTTT
CASSYSPVASGMGRTGELFF
>NA|NA|TRBJ1-3|TRBV15
TGTGCCACCTCGAGAGGGGGGGCTTCTGGAAACACCATATATTTT
CATSRGGASGNTIYF
>NA|few|TRBJ1-1|TRBV6-6
TGTGCCAGCACTCCCACGGGCGGACTTATGAACACTGAAGCTTTCTTT
CASTPTGGLMNTEAFF
>NA|NA|TRBJ2-5|TRBV28
TGTGCCAGCAGTAGGCCAGGGAATCTGGAGACCCAGTACTTC
CASSRPGNLETQYF
>TRBD1|NA|TRBJ1-4|TRBV29-1
TGCAGCGGGGGACAGGGGAGGGAAAAACTGTTTTTT
CSGGQGREKLFF
>NA|NA|TRBJ1-2|TRBV19
TGTGCCAGTAGTATAGAGGGGAGCTGGGCCCGTGGCTACACCTTC
CASSIEGSWARGYTF
>NA|NA|TRBJ1-5|TRBV6-2/TRBV6-3
TGTGCCAGCAGCCCGTTGTATAGTAATCAGCCCCAGCATTTT
CASSPLYSNQPQHF
>TRBD2|NA|TRBJ2-3|TRBV28
TGTGCCAGCAGCTACGGACTAGCGGGGGGGGCAGATACGCAGTATTTT
CASSYGLAGGADTQYF
>NA|NA|TRBJ2-5|TRBV2
TGTGCCAGCATGATTTTCGGAGAGACCCAGTACTTC
CASMIFGETQYF
>NA|NA|TRBJ2-5|TRBV30
TGTGCCTGGAGGTCAGCGGGGACCCAGTACTTC
CAWRSAGTQYF
>TRBD1|NA|TRBJ1-2|TRBV2
TGTGCCAGTGGACAGGGGGCGCCCAGCGGCTACACCTTC
CASGQGAPSGYTF